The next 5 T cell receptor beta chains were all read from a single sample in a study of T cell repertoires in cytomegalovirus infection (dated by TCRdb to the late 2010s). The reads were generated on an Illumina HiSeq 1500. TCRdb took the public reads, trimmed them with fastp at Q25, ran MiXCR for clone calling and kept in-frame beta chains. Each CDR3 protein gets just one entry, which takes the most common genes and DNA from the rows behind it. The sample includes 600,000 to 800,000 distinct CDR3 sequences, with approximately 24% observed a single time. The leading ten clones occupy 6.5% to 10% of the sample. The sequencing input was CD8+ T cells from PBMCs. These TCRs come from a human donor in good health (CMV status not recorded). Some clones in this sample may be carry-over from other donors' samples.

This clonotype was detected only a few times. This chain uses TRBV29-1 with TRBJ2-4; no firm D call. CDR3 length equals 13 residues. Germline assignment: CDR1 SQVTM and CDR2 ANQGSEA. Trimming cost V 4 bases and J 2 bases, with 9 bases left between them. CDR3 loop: CSVVGVTKNIQYF. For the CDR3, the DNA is TGCAGCGTTGTTGGGGTAACCAAAAACATTCAGTACTTC.

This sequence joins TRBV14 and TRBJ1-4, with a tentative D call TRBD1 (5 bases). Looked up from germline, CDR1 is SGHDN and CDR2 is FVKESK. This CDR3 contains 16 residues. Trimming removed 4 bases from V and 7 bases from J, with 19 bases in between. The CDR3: CASSPAGTAGFEKLFF. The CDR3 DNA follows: TGTGCCAGCAGCCCAGCCGGGACCGCCGGTTTTGAAAAACTGTTTTTT.

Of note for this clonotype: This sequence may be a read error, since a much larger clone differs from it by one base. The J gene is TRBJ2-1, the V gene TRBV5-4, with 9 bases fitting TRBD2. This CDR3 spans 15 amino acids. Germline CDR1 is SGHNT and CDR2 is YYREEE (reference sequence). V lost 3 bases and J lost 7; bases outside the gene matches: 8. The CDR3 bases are TGTGCCAGCAGCTGGCTAGCGGGGAGAGAAAATGAGCAGTTCTTC. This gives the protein CASSWLAGRENEQFF. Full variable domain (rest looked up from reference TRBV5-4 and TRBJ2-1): ETGVTQSPTHLIKTRGQQVTLRCSSQSGHNTVSWYQQALGQGPQFIFQYYREEENGRGNFPPRFSGLQFPNYSSELNVNALELDDSALYLCASSWLAGRENEQFFGPGTRLTVL.

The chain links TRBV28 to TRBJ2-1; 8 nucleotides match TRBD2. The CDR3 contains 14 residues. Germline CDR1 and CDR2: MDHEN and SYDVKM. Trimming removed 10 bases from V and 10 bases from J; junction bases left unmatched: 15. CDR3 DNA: TGTGCCACCGTTGCCCGGGGGGGCCAGGTCGAGCAGTTCTTC. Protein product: CATVARGGQVEQFF.

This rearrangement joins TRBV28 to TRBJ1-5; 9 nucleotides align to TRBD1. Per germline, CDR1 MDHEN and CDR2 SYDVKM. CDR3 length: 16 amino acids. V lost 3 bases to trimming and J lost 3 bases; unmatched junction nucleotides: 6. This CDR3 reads CASSFRDRVNNQPQHF. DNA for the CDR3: TGTGCCAGCAGTTTTCGGGACAGGGTAAACAATCAGCCCCAGCATTTT.